Shown below are 28 T cell receptor beta chains from a single sample sequenced in a study of blood T cell repertoires in COVID-19. Assay used: immunoSEQ multiplex PCR; TCRdb lists only in-frame clones, some missing. The sample contains approximately 240,000 clones, 87% of which appear only once. Sequenced input: peripheral blood. The receptors were sampled from a woman younger than 35 who had recovered from COVID-19.

The chain links TRBV19 to TRBJ2-1; 7 bases fit TRBD1. The V gene end was trimmed by 6 bases and the J gene end by 9 bases; junction bases not matched to a gene: 8. The CDR3 consists of 13 residues. CDR1 is LNHDA and CDR2 is SQIVND in the germline V gene (reference sequence). The CDR3 here is CASSRNRGAEQFF. CDR3 sequence (DNA): TGTGCCAGTAGCCGAAACAGGGGAGCTGAGCAGTTCTTC.

This rearrangement joins TRBV5-1 to TRBJ1-1, with D possibly TRBD1 on 5 matching bases. The CDR3 runs to 13 residues. CDR1 is SGHRS and CDR2 is YFSETQ in the germline V gene. Trimming removed 4 bases from V and 8 bases from J, with 15 bases in between. CDR3 sequence (DNA): TGCGCCAGCAGCGAGCTGACAGTAGGGGAAGCTTTCTTT. Translated, it gives CASSELTVGEAFF.

The chain uses TRBV27 and TRBJ1-2; perhaps TRBD1 as D (6 bases). The V gene lost 6 bases and the J gene lost 1 base, with 6 bases spanning the gap. Germline CDR1 reads MNHEY; CDR2 reads SMNVEV (reference sequence). This CDR3 has 12 amino acids. The CDR3 DNA follows: TGTGCCAGCAGACAGGGTAACTATGGCTACACCTTC. As protein: CASRQGNYGYTF.

The CDR3 loop reads CASSSGGNRKEQFF. The DNA of the CDR3 is TGTGCCAGCAGCTCAGGAGGAAATCGCAAAGAGCAGTTCTTC. The rearrangement joins TRBV11-1 to TRBJ2-1; TRBD2 might be the D (5 bases). Germline lookup yields CDR1 SGHAT and CDR2 FQDESV (reference sequence). The CDR3 contains 14 residues. V lost 4 bases and J 10 bases, leaving 17 bases between the germline ends.

The CDR3 DNA reads as TGTGCCAGCAAGGGGGAAATGAACACTGAAGCTTTCTTT. Amino acids: CASKGEMNTEAFF. This chain links TRBV11-3 with TRBJ1-1; tentative D call: TRBD1 (6 bases). The CDR3 covers 13 residues. V was clipped by 7 bases and J by 0 bases, with 9 bases between them. CDR1 is SGHNT and CDR2 is YENEEA in the germline V gene.

The chain carries TRBV4-1 and TRBJ2-3, with TRBD2 matching 8 bases. This CDR3 is built from 16 residues. The germline V gene encodes CDR1 MGHRA and CDR2 YSYEKL. Trimming removed 3 bases from V and 2 bases from J; junction bases left unmatched: 7. The CDR3: CASSHPSSGSTDTQYF. DNA of the CDR3: TGCGCCAGCAGCCACCCGTCTAGCGGGTCCACAGATACGCAGTATTTT.

This rearrangement joins TRBV27 to TRBJ2-3, with D maybe TRBD1 (5 bases). The CDR3 runs 14 residues. From germline, CDR1 is MNHEY and CDR2 SMNVEV (reference sequence). Trimming took off 6 bases at V and 4 bases at J, with 14 bases between the two ends. The CDR3 protein is CASSSLTVPDTQYF. The CDR3, as DNA: TGTGCCAGCAGCTCCCTGACAGTGCCAGATACGCAGTATTTT.

This clone showed up just a few times. The chain carries TRBV6-6 and TRBJ1-1; 10 positions agree with TRBD1. The V segment lost 6 bases and the J segment 6 bases; nucleotides outside the gene matches: 7. Germline lookup yields CDR1 MNHNY and CDR2 SVGAGI (reference sequence). The CDR3 is 14 amino acids. Here the CDR3 reads CASRFDRGRSEAFF. The CDR3 DNA sequence: TGTGCCAGCAGATTCGACAGGGGGCGTTCTGAAGCTTTCTTT.

This chain uses TRBV29-1 with TRBJ2-5; TRBD1 matches at 7 bases. Trimming cost V 4 bases and J 5 bases; bases outside gene matches: 10. Germline values: CDR1 SQVTM, CDR2 ANQGSEA. This CDR3 comprises 14 residues. The CDR3 sequence: CSVADRVKGETQYF. The CDR3, as DNA: TGCAGCGTTGCCGACAGGGTGAAAGGGGAGACCCAGTACTTC.

The rearrangement joins TRBV5-1 to TRBJ2-3; 8 bases match TRBD2. Trimming took 4 bases from V and 2 from J; bases not matched to a gene: 3. This CDR3 spans 14 amino acids. Germline V gene data show CDR1 as SGHRS and CDR2 as YFSETQ. In nucleotides, the CDR3 is TGCGCCAGCAGCCCGGGACTAGACACAGATACGCAGTATTTT. Its protein product is CASSPGLDTDTQYF.

CDR3 sequence: CASSPSGGEGGYTF. CDR3 nucleotide sequence: TGTGCCAGCAGCCCCTCGGGGGGCGAAGGGGGCTACACCTTC. This sequence joins TRBV7-3 and TRBJ1-2, with D perhaps matching TRBD1 (6 bases). Trimming shortened V by 5 bases and J by 8 bases, and 18 bases separated the two germline ends. CDR1 SGHTA and CDR2 FQGTGA come from the germline V gene. The CDR3 is 14 amino acids. The entire variable domain, with the rest obtained from reference TRBV7-3 and TRBJ1-2, is as follows: GAGVSQTPSNKVTEKGKYVELRCDPISGHTALYWYRQSLGQGPEFLIYFQGTGAADDSGLPNDRFFAVRPEGSVSTLKIQRTERGDSAVYLCASSPSGGEGGYTFGSGTRLTVV.

The V and J genes are TRBV4-2 and TRBJ2-7; D not certain. The CDR3 runs 14 residues. Trimming removed 1 base at V and 1 base at J, with 8 bases between. Germline-derived CDR1 and CDR2 are LGHNA and YNFKEQ. Here the CDR3 reads CASSQAYSSYEQYF. CDR3 nucleotide sequence: TGTGCCAGCAGCCAAGCCTACTCATCCTACGAGCAGTACTTC.

J is TRBJ2-3 and V is TRBV6-5; 8 bases map to TRBD2. Germline CDR1 and CDR2: MNHEY and SVGAGI. V lost 5 bases to trimming and J lost 2 bases; unmatched junction nucleotides: 6. The CDR3 extends over 15 amino acids. CDR3 sequence reads: CASSTGGTLTDTQYF. For the CDR3, the DNA is TGTGCCAGCAGTACGGGGGGGACCCTCACAGATACGCAGTATTTT.

The chain uses TRBV14 and TRBJ1-2, with 7 nucleotides matching TRBD1. V lost 5 bases, J lost 3 bases, and 3 bases stayed unmatched. The CDR3 extends over 13 amino acids. CDR1 and CDR2 (germline): SGHDN, FVKESK. In DNA, the CDR3 is TGTGCCAGCAGCACAGGGGATTACTATGGCTACACCTTC. Translated: CASSTGDYYGYTF.

The chain recombines TRBV5-4 with TRBJ2-7; possibly TRBD2 for D (6 bases). The length of the CDR3 is 14 residues. Trimming pared 0 bases from V and 3 bases from J, leaving 10 bases between. Looked up from germline, CDR1 is SGHNT and CDR2 is YYREEE (reference sequence). The DNA of the CDR3 is TGTGCCAGCAGCTTGGATGGGGGAGGCTACGAGCAGTACTTC. Translated: CASSLDGGGYEQYF.

This chain joins TRBV6-2 or TRBV6-3 and TRBJ2-6; D is unresolved. Trimming took off 2 bases at V and 2 bases at J, with 10 bases between the two ends. CDR1 and CDR2 from the germline V gene are MNHEY and SVGEGT. This CDR3 spans 16 amino acids. The CDR3 reads CASSYTEEPGANVLTF. CDR3 coding DNA: TGTGCCAGCAGTTACACCGAGGAGCCTGGGGCCAACGTCCTGACTTTC.

The rearrangement links TRBV7-8 to TRBJ1-1, with no clear D. Trimming shortened V by 4 bases and J by 2 bases, and 8 bases separated the two germline ends. The CDR3 length is 13 residues. CDR1 is SGHVS and CDR2 is FQNEAQ in the germline V gene. The CDR3 nucleotides read TGTGCCAGCAGCTACGACATAAACACTGAAGCTTTCTTT. Amino acid sequence: CASSYDINTEAFF. Complete variable domain (other parts from reference TRBV7-8 and TRBJ1-1): GAGVSQSPRYKVAKRGQDVALRCDPISGHVSLFWYQQALGQGPEFLTYFQNEAQLDKSGLPSDRFFAERPEGSVSTLKIQRTQQEDSAVYLCASSYDINTEAFFGQGTRLTVV.

In this sample, this clone turned up a few times. V and J are TRBV7-3 and TRBJ1-1; D is unclear. Per the germline V gene, CDR1 is SGHTA and CDR2 is FQGTGA. Trimming removed 2 bases from V and 1 base from J, with 5 bases in between. The CDR3 spans 13 residues. The CDR3 is CASSLPGNTEAFF. The CDR3 DNA follows: TGTGCCAGCAGCTTACCGGGGAACACTGAAGCTTTCTTT.

The rearrangement joins TRBV23-1 to TRBJ1-2, with 7 bases identical to TRBD1. TRBV23-1 is sorted into the ORF group, with uncertain function. V trimming: 4 bases; J trimming: 8 bases; junction bases outside the gene matches: 16. CDR3 size: 16 residues. CDR3 amino acids: CASSRPGQNTSEGYTF. The CDR3 bases are TGCGCCAGCAGTCGACCGGGACAGAATACCTCCGAAGGCTACACCTTC.

J is TRBJ2-3 and V is TRBV3-1 (or the pseudogene TRBV3-2); perhaps TRBD2 as D (5 bases). The length of the CDR3 is 12 residues. CDR1 and CDR2 (germline): LGHDT, YNNKEL (reference sequence). Trimming cost V 8 bases and J 2 bases, with 8 bases left between them. The chain's CDR3 is CASVGNTDTQYF. In nucleotides, the CDR3 is TGTGCCAGCGTCGGGAACACAGATACGCAGTATTTT.

The chain has TRBV19 and TRBJ2-3, with 9 bases identical to TRBD2. Germline V CDR1 and CDR2: LNHDA, SQIVND (reference sequence). The CDR3 loop spans 15 amino acids. Trimming at V came to 9 bases and at J to 2 bases, leaving 9 bases not matched to a gene. In DNA, the CDR3 is TGTGCCAGCACCGGGACTAGCTTCCCCACAGATACGCAGTATTTT. Translating gives CASTGTSFPTDTQYF.

In this sample, this clone turned up once. This chain links TRBV24-1 with TRBJ2-1; 15 bases are a match to TRBD2. This CDR3 spans 16 amino acids. CDR1 is KGHDR, CDR2 SFDVKD, per germline. The V gene end was trimmed by 5 bases and the J gene end by 8 bases; junction bases not matched to a gene: 6. The CDR3 nucleotides are TGTGCCACCAGTGTCCTAAGGACTAGCGGGAGGGATGAGCAGTTCTTC. It is translated as CATSVLRTSGRDEQFF.

This chain links TRBV10-3 with TRBJ2-3; a possible D gene is TRBD2 (5 bases). The CDR3 spans 15 residues. V was clipped by 7 bases and J by 0 bases, with 14 bases between them. Germline-derived CDR1 and CDR2 are ENHRY and SYGVKD. The CDR3 reads CAINAGTSSTDTQYF. The CDR3 nucleotides are TGTGCCATCAATGCGGGCACTTCTAGCACAGATACGCAGTATTTT.

The gene calls are TRBV7-9 and TRBJ2-1; 11 bases are shared with TRBD2. Germline V gene lookup returns CDR1 SEHNR and CDR2 FQNEAQ (reference sequence). Losses at the gene ends were 4 bases for V and 9 bases for J; bases not matched to a gene: 8. The CDR3 contains 15 residues. CDR3 sequence (DNA): TGTGCCAGCAGCTACCGACTAGCGGGAATGGGTGAGCAGTTCTTC. Encoded protein: CASSYRLAGMGEQFF. Based on the CDR3 plus reference TRBV7-9 and TRBJ2-1, the full variable domain is DTGVSQNPRHKITKRGQNVTFRCDPISEHNRLYWYRQTLGQGPEFLTYFQNEAQLEKSRLLSDRFSAERPKGSFSTLEIQRTEQGDSAMYLCASSYRLAGMGEQFFGPGTRLTVL.

The chain links TRBV25-1 to TRBJ2-1; no definite D call. Between the trimmed V and J ends, which lost 7 bases and 7 bases, there was a span of 11 bases. Germline V CDR1 and CDR2: MGHDK, SYGVNS. The CDR3 runs 12 residues. In DNA form, the CDR3 reads TGTGCCAGCACATTCGACGGGAATGAGCAGTTCTTC. Encoded protein: CASTFDGNEQFF.

The rearrangement uses TRBV24-1 and TRBJ2-3, with 7 bases that match TRBD2. The CDR3 consists of 13 residues. From germline, CDR1 is KGHDR and CDR2 SFDVKD. The V gene end was trimmed by 9 bases and the J gene end by 2 bases; junction bases not matched to a gene: 4. CDR3 sequence reads: CATAGTITDTQYF. CDR3 sequence (DNA): TGTGCCACCGCCGGGACTATCACAGATACGCAGTATTTT.

The V gene is TRBV19, the J gene TRBJ2-7; D may be TRBD1 (6 bases). Germline-derived CDR1 and CDR2 are LNHDA and SQIVND (reference sequence). The V and J ends lost 5 bases and 4 bases respectively, with 15 bases between them. The CDR3 consists of 14 residues. CDR3 nucleotide sequence: TGTGCCAGTAGTGCCTGGACAGATGGGTACGAGCAGTACTTC. This codes for CASSAWTDGYEQYF.

This sequence joins TRBV5-1 and TRBJ1-1; 7 bases are shared with TRBD1. The CDR3 has 14 amino acids. CDR1 SGHRS and CDR2 YFSETQ come from the germline V gene. V lost 3 bases and J lost 0; bases outside the gene matches: 2. CDR3 sequence (DNA): TGCGCCAGCAGCTCGGGACAGATGAACACTGAAGCTTTCTTT. As protein: CASSSGQMNTEAFF.